This TCR beta chain was sequenced for a study of CD8 T cells in ankylosing spondylitis. Ten or more counts support this clonotype. Its antigen is undetermined. Molecular-barcoded quantitative 5'-RACE produced these TCR beta libraries. TCRdb re-called the 5' RACE reads through MiXCR, storing one row per CDR3 protein. The sample has around 120,000 distinct CDR3 sequences; approximately 14% are singletons. Whole-study results and caveats: The authors found the disease-linked clones to be CD8+ and relatively rare in peripheral blood. Disease-linked clones reportedly concentrated significantly in matched ankylosing spondylitis synovial fluid. A TCR beta motif of 7 or 8 highly homologous variants appeared characteristic of ankylosing spondylitis blood.

V was shortened by 4 bases and J by 7 bases, with 11 bases between the two germline ends. Germline CDR1 is SGHRS and CDR2 is YFSETQ. There are 12 residues in the CDR3. The receptor comes from a female donor with ankylosing spondylitis or in good health (not recorded which). Material for sequencing was blood, either unsorted or a sorted T cell fraction (not recorded which). The chain combines TRBV5-1 with TRBJ1-1; no clear D. The CDR3 spells CASSREYGEAFF. CDR3 coding DNA: TGCGCCAGCAGCCGGGAATACGGTGAAGCTTTCTTT.